These 26 T cell receptor beta chains were all obtained from the same sample, sequenced in a study of blood T cell repertoires in COVID-19. Using immunoSEQ multiplex PCR, the repertoire was profiled, and TCRdb retains in-frame clones only, with some absent. The sample has approximately 240,000 clones, roughly four fifths seen once. The sequenced material came from peripheral blood. These receptors were collected from a woman in her 30s who had recovered from COVID-19.

This chain links TRBV9 with TRBJ2-3; D not resolved. V shed 0 bases and J shed 2 bases, with 4 bases lying between them. Looked up from germline, CDR1 is SGDLS and CDR2 is YYNGEE. This CDR3 is built from 13 residues. The CDR3 DNA reads as TGTGCCAGCAGCGTAGCGGTCACAGATACGCAGTATTTT. Protein: CASSVAVTDTQYF. The full variable domain, with the rest looked up from reference TRBV9 and TRBJ2-3, is DSGVTQTPKHLITATGQRVTLRCSPRSGDLSVYWYQQSLDQGLQFLIQYYNGEERAKGNILERFSAQQFPDLHSELNLSSLELGDSALYFCASSVAVTDTQYFGPGTRLTVL.

This clone was found a few times. The V and J genes are TRBV10-1 and TRBJ1-1; D is unclear. Trimming took off 4 bases at V and 5 bases at J, with 11 bases between the two ends. CDR3 length: 13 residues. Germline assignment: CDR1 WNHNN and CDR2 SYGVQD (reference sequence). The CDR3 sequence is CASSAGHRTEAFF. In DNA form, the CDR3 reads TGCGCCAGCAGTGCGGGTCATAGGACTGAAGCTTTCTTT.

The chain is built from TRBV27 and TRBJ1-6; D possibly corresponds to TRBD1 (6 bases). Between the trimmed V and J ends, which lost 5 bases and 1 base, there was a span of 12 bases. There are 16 residues in the CDR3. Looked up from germline, CDR1 is MNHEY and CDR2 is SMNVEV (reference sequence). The CDR3 DNA reads as TGTGCCAGCAGTCGGACAGCCGGGTCCTATAATTCACCCCTCCACTTT. As protein: CASSRTAGSYNSPLHF.

This clone was observed a handful of times. The J gene is TRBJ2-7, the V gene TRBV6-5; tentatively, D is TRBD1 (6 bases). The CDR3 contains 13 residues. CDR1 is MNHEY, CDR2 SVGAGI, per germline. V shed 6 bases and J shed 6 bases, with 15 bases lying between them. The CDR3 is CASRTGRGGEQYF. The CDR3 region has the DNA TGTGCCAGCAGAACGGGCAGGGGCGGCGAGCAGTACTTC.

This clone showed up just once. CDR3: CASSLAPRSPLHF. CDR3 nucleotide sequence: TGTGCCAGCAGCTTGGCCCCTAGGTCACCCCTCCACTTT. The chain has TRBV11-3 and TRBJ1-6, with D unclear. The CDR3 is 13 residues long. V was pared by 3 bases and J by 10 bases, with 10 bases between. Per germline, CDR1 SGHNT and CDR2 YENEEA.

This chain uses TRBV10-1 with TRBJ2-7, with a tentative D call TRBD2 (5 bases). The germline V gene encodes CDR1 WNHNN and CDR2 SYGVQD (reference sequence). This CDR3 spans 13 amino acids. Deletions cut 8 bases from V and 6 bases from J, with 17 bases between. CDR3 protein: CASGGEDGGEQYF. CDR3 bases: TGCGCCAGCGGAGGAGAGGACGGAGGCGAGCAGTACTTC.

This chain links TRBV27 with TRBJ2-3, with TRBD2 matching 12 bases. V shed 5 bases and J 0 bases; nucleotides not matched to a gene: 3. This CDR3 is 16 amino acids long. Germline CDR1 is MNHEY and CDR2 is SMNVEV (reference sequence). The CDR3 loop reads CASSPGLAGSTDTQYF. The CDR3 bases are TGTGCCAGCAGTCCTGGACTAGCGGGGAGCACAGATACGCAGTATTTT.

The chain employs TRBV30 and TRBJ2-1; D possibly corresponds to TRBD2 (5 bases). Germline V gene lookup returns CDR1 GTSNPN and CDR2 SVGIG (reference sequence). The CDR3 totals 13 residues. Trimming left V 0 bases short and J 3 bases short, with 6 bases between. The CDR3 sequence: CAWSVGLYNEQFF. The CDR3 DNA follows: TGTGCCTGGAGTGTAGGACTCTACAATGAGCAGTTCTTC.

The chain is built from TRBV2 and TRBJ2-1, with TRBD1 identical over 10 bases. J gave up 3 bases and V 1 base, and 3 bases lay outside the gene matches. The length of the CDR3 is 16 residues. Germline loops: CDR1 SNHLY, CDR2 FYNNEI. The CDR3 DNA is TGTGCCAGCAGTGAAGGGGACAGGGGCGGCTACAATGAGCAGTTCTTC. Its protein is CASSEGDRGGYNEQFF. Supplemented by reference TRBV2 and TRBJ2-1, the full variable domain reads EPEVTQTPSHQVTQMGQEVILRCVPISNHLYFYWYRQILGQKVEFLVSFYNNEISEKSEIFDDQFSVERPDGSNFTLKIRSTKLEDSAMYFCASSEGDRGGYNEQFFGPGTRLTVL.

A single count supports this clone. The rearrangement uses TRBV5-4 and TRBJ2-2; D is possibly TRBD2 (6 bases). V was clipped by 2 bases and J by 1 base, with 9 bases between them. Germline V CDR1 and CDR2: SGHNT, YYREEE (reference sequence). This CDR3 has 15 amino acids. CDR3: CASSLFSGNTGELFF. The CDR3 nucleotides read TGTGCCAGCAGCTTATTTAGCGGGAACACCGGGGAGCTGTTTTTT.

Only a few counts were recorded for this clone. The chain employs TRBV18 and TRBJ2-1; 8 nucleotides align to TRBD2. Per germline, CDR1 KGHSH and CDR2 LQKENI. The CDR3 totals 15 residues. V gave up 4 bases and J gave up 3 bases; unmatched junction bases: 5. CDR3 amino acids: CASSQAGDLYNEQFF. CDR3 DNA sequence: TGTGCCAGCTCACAAGCGGGAGATCTCTACAATGAGCAGTTCTTC.

The chain couples TRBV5-1 to TRBJ2-1; a weak D match, TRBD1 (6 bases). V was shortened by 1 base and J by 7 bases, with 12 bases between the two germline ends. The CDR3 runs to 14 residues. Germline loops: CDR1 SGHRS, CDR2 YFSETQ. CDR3 in amino acids: CASSLWGPGNEQFF. Here the CDR3 DNA reads TGCGCCAGCAGCTTGTGGGGGCCCGGGAATGAGCAGTTCTTC.

V gene TRBV10-3 combines with J gene TRBJ2-6; weak D call: TRBD1 (5 bases). The CDR3 sequence is 15 residues long. Looked up from germline, CDR1 is ENHRY and CDR2 is SYGVKD. With 7 bases removed from V and 0 bases from J, the gap between germline ends came to 10 bases. The CDR3 sequence is CAIKGQLSGANVLTF. In nucleotides, the CDR3 is TGTGCCATCAAGGGGCAACTCTCTGGGGCCAACGTCCTGACTTTC.

The chain couples TRBV5-1 to TRBJ2-1, with 7 bases fitting TRBD2. V lost 1 base and J lost 9; bases outside the gene matches: 4. The CDR3 consists of 13 residues. Germline V gene lookup returns CDR1 SGHRS and CDR2 YFSETQ. CDR3 region: CASSLQREGEQFF. The CDR3 DNA is TGCGCCAGCAGCTTGCAGCGGGAAGGTGAGCAGTTCTTC.

This sequence joins TRBV3-1 (or the pseudogene TRBV3-2) and TRBJ2-7; maybe TRBD2 (5 bases). Germline CDR1 is LGHDT and CDR2 is YNNKEL (reference sequence). The CDR3 contains 15 residues. The V and J ends lost 4 bases and 1 base respectively, with 14 bases between them. For the CDR3, the DNA is TGTGCCAGCAGCCTCGGACTCCCCAGATCCTACGAGCAGTACTTC. This encodes CASSLGLPRSYEQYF.

The chain carries TRBV7-3 and TRBJ2-2; D may be TRBD1 (5 bases). CDR3 length: 15 amino acids. Germline CDR1 and CDR2: SGHTA and FQGTGA. Trimming removed 4 bases at V and 4 bases at J, with 13 bases between. For the CDR3, the DNA is TGTGCCAGCAGCTCCCGGGCCCAGGGCACCGGGGAGCTGTTTTTT. It translates to CASSSRAQGTGELFF.

V usage is TRBV5-1 and J usage is TRBJ2-1; 8 nucleotides agree with TRBD2. Germline CDR1 and CDR2: SGHRS and YFSETQ. Trimming removed 6 bases from V and 6 bases from J; junction bases left unmatched: 11. The CDR3 covers 15 residues. The CDR3 nucleotides are TGCGCCAGCACTTCCGGGAGGGCCAGCAGCAATGAGCAGTTCTTC. It translates to CASTSGRASSNEQFF. The full variable domain, completed using reference TRBV5-1 and TRBJ2-1, is KAGVTQTPRYLIKTRGQQVTLSCSPISGHRSVSWYQQTPGQGLQFLFEYFSETQRNKGNFPGRFSGRQFSNSRSEMNVSTLELGDSALYLCASTSGRASSNEQFFGPGTRLTVL.

The gene calls are TRBV6-1 and TRBJ1-4, with TRBD1 matching 10 bases. Trimming at V came to 2 bases and at J to 6 bases, leaving 12 bases not matched to a gene. The V gene's germline CDR1 is MNHNS and CDR2 SASEGT. This CDR3 spans 18 amino acids. CDR3 DNA: TGTGCCAGCAGTGAACTGGGGACAGGGGTCCTCGGTGATGAAAAACTGTTTTTT. It codes for CASSELGTGVLGDEKLFF.

The chain has TRBV18 and TRBJ1-5; 8 bases are a match to TRBD1. This CDR3 contains 15 residues. Germline V gene sequence: CDR1 KGHSH, CDR2 LQKENI. With 3 bases clipped from V and 4 bases from J, the junction kept 5 bases outside the gene matches. In DNA, the CDR3 is TGTGCCAGCTCACCCCCGGGACAGGTTAATCAGCCCCAGCATTTT. Encoded protein: CASSPPGQVNQPQHF.

This chain connects TRBV30 to TRBJ2-5; possible D gene TRBD2, 6 bases. CDR1 is GTSNPN and CDR2 is SVGIG in the germline V gene (reference sequence). The CDR3 has 15 residues. Trimming pared 0 bases from V and 1 base from J, leaving 12 bases between. The CDR3 DNA is TGTGCCTGGAGTGTAGGGACTGGGCTCCAAGAGACCCAGTACTTC. It codes for CAWSVGTGLQETQYF.

V usage is TRBV11-3 and J usage is TRBJ2-3, with TRBD2 matching over 10 bases. From germline, CDR1 is SGHNT and CDR2 YENEEA. The CDR3 runs 15 residues. After removal of 1 base from V and 6 bases from J, the junction contained 4 bases not matched to a gene. The CDR3 spells CASSLGLAGADTQYF. The CDR3 DNA sequence: TGTGCCAGCAGCTTAGGCCTAGCGGGAGCGGATACGCAGTATTTT. The whole variable domain, remainder taken from reference TRBV11-3 and TRBJ2-3, is EAGVVQSPRYKIIEKKQPVAFWCNPISGHNTLYWYLQNLGQGPELLIRYENEEAVDDSQLPKDRFSAERLKGVDSTLKIQPAELGDSAVYLCASSLGLAGADTQYFGPGTRLTVL.

This chain links TRBV27 with TRBJ2-7, with D perhaps matching TRBD2 (6 bases). V was shortened by 5 bases and J by 0 bases, with 8 bases between the two germline ends. Germline V gene data show CDR1 as MNHEY and CDR2 as SMNVEV (reference sequence). The CDR3 is 13 amino acids. In DNA form, the CDR3 reads TGTGCCAGCAGTGGGGGGAACTCCTACGAGCAGTACTTC. Translation: CASSGGNSYEQYF.

This clone appeared once. The chain uses TRBV25-1 and TRBJ2-2; 12 positions agree with TRBD1. Losses at the gene ends were 8 bases for V and 4 bases for J; bases not matched to a gene: 5. Looked up from germline, CDR1 is MGHDK and CDR2 is SYGVNS. CDR3 length equals 15 residues. For the CDR3, the DNA is TGTGCCAGCTACCGGGACAGGGGGCCCACCGGGGAGCTGTTTTTT. Amino acids: CASYRDRGPTGELFF.

Only a few counts were recorded for this clone. This sequence joins TRBV19 and TRBJ2-7; 7 bases fit TRBD1. The CDR3 loop spans 14 amino acids. The V gene end was trimmed by 6 bases and the J gene end by 3 bases; junction bases not matched to a gene: 8. Germline CDR1 and CDR2: LNHDA and SQIVND (reference sequence). CDR3 loop: CASSRRTGRYEQYF. The CDR3, as DNA: TGTGCCAGTAGCCGACGGACAGGTCGCTACGAGCAGTACTTC.

V usage is TRBV24-1 and J usage is TRBJ2-7, with 8 bases lining up with TRBD1. This CDR3 region has 15 residues. Germline V gene lookup returns CDR1 KGHDR and CDR2 SFDVKD. J was trimmed by 6 bases and V by 2 bases; bases with no gene match: 8. The CDR3 nucleotides are TGTGCCACCAGTGATTCCGACAGGGGTGTCCGCGAGCAGTACTTC. Its protein product is CATSDSDRGVREQYF.

The CDR3 here is CASSQAGADQPQHF. The CDR3 DNA is TGTGCCAGCAGCCAAGCAGGTGCTGATCAGCCCCAGCATTTT. The chain employs TRBV3-1 (or the pseudogene TRBV3-2) and TRBJ1-5, with no clear D. Germline-derived CDR1 and CDR2 are LGHDT and YNNKEL (reference sequence). CDR3 size: 14 residues. The V gene lost 1 base and the J gene lost 5 bases, with 9 bases spanning the gap.